A single sample is the source of the 13 T cell receptor beta chains below, sequenced in a study of T cell repertoires in cytomegalovirus infection. TCRdb reprocessed the reads with MiXCR, giving one entry per CDR3 protein. The table includes about a million distinct CDR3 sequences, around 29% detected once. For these TCRs, the target antigens are not known. The specimen was cultured CD8+ T cells from PBMCs, collected from culture after CMV antigen stimulation. All receptors derive from a human donor in good health (CMV status not recorded). Some clones in this sample may be carry-over from other donors' samples.

J is TRBJ2-3 and V is TRBV9; 16 nucleotides line up with TRBD2. The V gene end was trimmed by 3 bases and the J gene end by 4 bases; junction bases not matched to a gene: 8. Germline V CDR1 and CDR2: SGDLS, YYNGEE. This CDR3 has 18 residues. CDR3 protein: CASSDPGLAGGQADTQYF. CDR3 nucleotide sequence: TGTGCCAGCAGCGACCCGGGACTAGCGGGGGGGCAGGCAGATACGCAGTATTTT.

Details on this clonotype: It may be a read error: a sequence one base away is much more abundant. The rearrangement links TRBV7-4 to TRBJ2-1; TRBD1 might be the D (6 bases). Germline V gene lookup returns CDR1 SGHVT and CDR2 SQSDAQ. V was trimmed by 7 bases and J by 3 bases, leaving 10 bases between them. The CDR3 contains 13 residues. CDR3 sequence: CASTGQIYNEQFF. In nucleotides, the CDR3 is TGTGCCAGCACTGGACAGATCTACAATGAGCAGTTCTTC.

Here the CDR3 reads CASSSRGRVTDIQYF. The CDR3 DNA reads as TGTGCCAGCAGCTCCCGGGGCAGGGTAACGGACATTCAGTACTTC. This sequence joins TRBV7-6 and TRBJ2-4; D assignment may be TRBD1 or TRBD2 (5 bases each). V was shortened by 4 bases and J by 8 bases, with 18 bases between the two germline ends. The CDR3 covers 15 residues. CDR1 SGHVS and CDR2 FNYEAQ come from the germline V gene.

This chain uses TRBV7-9 with TRBJ2-1; unclear D gene. V was clipped by 1 base and J by 0 bases, with 13 bases between them. Germline assignment: CDR1 SEHNR and CDR2 FQNEAQ (reference sequence). This CDR3 is built from 17 residues. CDR3 sequence reads: CASSLGHLKSSYNEQFF. In DNA form, the CDR3 reads TGTGCCAGCAGCTTAGGACACCTCAAGAGCTCCTACAATGAGCAGTTCTTC.

The table lists this clonotype with a few counts. The V gene is TRBV7-9, the J gene TRBJ2-7; the match to TRBD2 covers 7 bases. The CDR3 has 14 residues. J gave up 3 bases and V 5 bases, and 7 bases lay outside the gene matches. CDR1 is SEHNR, CDR2 FQNEAQ, per germline (reference sequence). The CDR3 region is CASSQGGISYEQYF. DNA of the CDR3: TGTGCCAGCAGCCAGGGAGGGATCAGCTACGAGCAGTACTTC.

This chain connects TRBV27 to TRBJ1-2; no firm D call. Germline CDR1 and CDR2: MNHEY and SMNVEV (reference sequence). The length of the CDR3 is 13 residues. V was trimmed by 3 bases and J by 1 base, leaving 6 bases between them. The CDR3 DNA reads TGTGCCAGCAGTTTCGGGTATAACTATGGCTACACCTTC. Translated, it gives CASSFGYNYGYTF.

This chain joins TRBV5-6 and TRBJ1-4; no definite D call. Between the trimmed V and J ends, which lost 0 bases and 0 bases, there was a span of 6 bases. CDR3 length: 15 residues. CDR1 and CDR2 (germline): SGHDT, YYEEEE. The CDR3: CASSLVPATNEKLFF. In DNA form, the CDR3 reads TGTGCCAGCAGCTTGGTGCCGGCAACTAATGAAAAACTGTTTTTT.

This clonotype was recorded a few times. The chain uses TRBV6-5 and TRBJ2-5; 8 positions match TRBD1. Germline V gene data show CDR1 as MNHEY and CDR2 as SVGAGI. V dropped 5 bases and J dropped 2; count of bases not matched to a gene: 7. The CDR3 has 15 amino acids. The CDR3 DNA reads TGTGCCAGCAGTGAAGGACAGGGCTTTCAAGAGACCCAGTACTTC. Translation gives CASSEGQGFQETQYF.

The chain uses TRBV29-1 and TRBJ1-1, with D uncertain. CDR1 is SQVTM and CDR2 is ANQGSEA in the germline V gene. The CDR3 sequence is 13 residues long. V lost 0 bases and J 2 bases, leaving 7 bases between the germline ends. CDR3 amino acids: CSVEDMGNTEAFF. CDR3 DNA: TGCAGCGTTGAAGATATGGGTAACACTGAAGCTTTCTTT. Using reference TRBV29-1 and TRBJ1-1 for the parts outside the CDR3, the full variable domain is SAVISQKPSRDICQRGTSLTIQCQVDSQVTMMFWYRQQPGQSLTLIATANQGSEATYESGFVIDKFPISRPNLTFSTLTVSNMSPEDSSIYLCSVEDMGNTEAFFGQGTRLTVV.

This clonotype occurred a few times. The CDR3 DNA sequence: TGTGCCAGCAGTGGGCCCTGGGGTAGCGGGGGGGCAGACATTCAGTACTTC. Amino acids: CASSGPWGSGGADIQYF. The rearrangement uses TRBV6-1 and TRBJ2-4; 11 bases align to TRBD2. Germline loops: CDR1 MNHNS, CDR2 SASEGT. The CDR3 loop spans 17 amino acids. Trimming took 4 bases from V and 8 from J; bases not matched to a gene: 13.

The chain has TRBV2 and TRBJ1-4, with a possible D match to TRBD1 (6 bases). The CDR3 extends over 15 amino acids. The V gene's germline CDR1 is SNHLY and CDR2 FYNNEI. Trimming shortened V by 6 bases and J by 0 bases, and 11 bases separated the two germline ends. The CDR3 protein is CASRPTGATNEKLFF. CDR3 nucleotide sequence: TGTGCCAGCAGACCGACAGGTGCAACTAATGAAAAACTGTTTTTT.

The chain joins TRBV7-9 to TRBJ2-1; D tentatively fits TRBD1 or TRBD2 (6 bases each). Germline lookup yields CDR1 SEHNR and CDR2 FQNEAQ (reference sequence). This CDR3 region has 12 residues. Trimming took 6 bases from V and 6 from J, leaving 9 bases between them. The CDR3 protein is CASSGGLNEQFF. The CDR3 region has the DNA TGTGCCAGCAGTGGGGGGCTCAATGAGCAGTTCTTC.

This clonotype turned up a few times. The rearrangement links TRBV19 to TRBJ1-2; 8 bases are a match to TRBD1. This CDR3 region has 14 residues. V shed 8 bases and J 2 bases; nucleotides not matched to a gene: 7. In germline, CDR1 is LNHDA, CDR2 SQIVND (reference sequence). This CDR3 is CASLEDRDNYGYTF. In nucleotides, the CDR3 is TGTGCCAGTCTTGAGGACAGGGACAACTATGGCTACACCTTC.